This is a list of T cell receptor beta chains from one sample in a study of cytomegalovirus exposure and HLA in healthy donors. Here immunoSEQ multiplex PCR was the method, and the copy in TCRdb shows in-frame clones only, minus some. Of 73,000 or so clones listed, 81% were seen once; the top ten hold 6.5%. The specimen sequenced was PBMCs. These TCRs come from a human donor in good health. CDR3s include the opening cysteine and the closing phenylalanine or tryptophan. Fields, in order: clone size, CDR3 length, V gene, D gene, J gene, CDR3 protein, CDR3 DNA. D genes are given only for firm matches. Size tells how often a clone was seen (once, few, many) or the class of an expanded clone, and some rows leave it out.

>NA|15|TRBV7-7|TRBD2|TRBJ2-5
CASSLTSGGQETQYF
TGTGCTAGCAGCTTGACTAGCGGGGGCCAAGAGACCCAGTACTTC
>NA|17|TRBV5-1|NA|TRBJ1-2
CASSGTSLPGVHYGYTF
TGCGCCAGCAGCGGGACCTCCCTACCAGGGGTTCACTATGGCTACACCTTC
>NA|13|TRBV15|TRBD1|TRBJ1-2
CATSRGQGYGYTF
TGTGCCACCAGCAGGGGACAGGGCTATGGCTACACCTTC
>NA|16|TRBV4-1|NA|TRBJ2-7
CASSQGPGSPSYEQYF
TGCGCCAGCAGCCAGGGTCCAGGGTCCCCCTCCTACGAGCAGTACTTC
>NA|12|TRBV19|TRBD2|TRBJ2-5
CASSGGGETQYF
TGTGCCAGTAGTGGGGGGGGAGAGACCCAGTACTTC
>few|13|TRBV11-2|NA|TRBJ1-5
CASSLQGQQPQHF
TGTGCCAGCAGCTTACAGGGGCAACAGCCCCAGCATTTT
>NA|13|TRBV2|TRBD1|TRBJ1-1
CASRRDRWTEAFF
TGTGCCAGCAGGCGGGACAGGTGGACTGAAGCTTTCTTT
>NA|13|TRBV18|NA|TRBJ2-5
CASSPGHIETQYF
TGTGCCAGCTCCCCCGGACATATAGAGACCCAGTACTTC
>once|15|TRBV9|NA|TRBJ1-4
CASSVGWTKNEKLFF
TGTGCCAGCAGCGTAGGTTGGACAAAGAATGAAAAACTGTTTTTT
>NA|17|TRBV28|TRBD1|TRBJ2-7
CASSLDDRGGSSYEQYF
TGTGCCAGCAGTTTGGACGACAGGGGCGGTTCTTCCTACGAGCAGTACTTC
>few|12|TRBV5-6|NA|TRBJ1-1
CASSSLGARAFF
TGTGCCAGCAGCTCTCTGGGGGCCAGAGCTTTCTTT
>few|14|TRBV5-6|TRBD1|TRBJ1-1
CASSPQGGNTEAFF
TGTGCCAGCAGCCCACAGGGGGGAAACACTGAAGCTTTCTTT